The T cell receptor (beta chain) under discussion was sequenced for a study of OX40 agonist ivuxolimab in advanced cancers. Germline loops: CDR1 SGHNT, CDR2 YENEEA. The CDR3 sequence is 15 residues long. V was clipped by 5 bases and J by 5 bases; unmatched bases: 8. TCRdb keeps only in-frame clones here, not all; method: immunoSEQ multiplex PCR. This table holds about 54,000 clones, 70% to 90% found once. The source was CD4+ or CD8+ T cells sorted from blood, collected in a trial of the OX40 agonist ivuxolimab. The sequence derives from an adult with an advanced solid tumor such as melanoma, head and neck, liver or kidney cancer. This chain connects TRBV11-3 to TRBJ2-1, with 8 bases matching TRBD1. The DNA for the CDR3 is TGTGCCAGCAGCCTGAGGACAGGGTCGGACAATGAGCAGTTCTTC. Translating gives CASSLRTGSDNEQFF.